This record covers a single T cell receptor (beta chain). Its antigen is not known. PBMC DNA, left unsorted, was sequenced on ten immunoSEQ deep assay plates. Only in-frame clones appear in the TCRdb table, and some are missing; sequencing was by immunoSEQ multiplex PCR. The sample yields about 480,000 clones, around 79% seen once. Participating donors were healthy, HIV-negative adults free of recent acute infections or vaccinations. The data were obtained in a study of shared clonotypes between healthy human individuals. Study-wide results and limits: Sampling included only blood; tissue repertoires likely differ. With few donors, the genetic and exposure-history diversity represented was limited.

Germline V gene sequence: CDR1 SNHLY, CDR2 FYNNEI. Trimming stripped 4 bases from V and 3 bases from J, with 10 bases between. The CDR3 contains 14 residues. This sequence was found in a woman between 35 and 50 years old in good health. Some clones in this sample may be carry-over from other donors' samples. The chain recombines TRBV2 with TRBJ1-5; D perhaps matches TRBD1 (5 bases). The sequenced material came from PBMCs. The CDR3 loop is CASSGGTYNQPQHF. The CDR3 nucleotides are TGTGCCAGCAGTGGGGGCACTTACAATCAGCCCCAGCATTTT.